A single sample is the source of the 21 T cell receptor beta chains below, sequenced in a study of immune evolution from preneoplasia to lung adenocarcinoma. Only in-frame clones appear in the TCRdb table, and some are missing; sequencing was by immunoSEQ multiplex PCR. The table shows some 9,000 clones, with just under 80% occurring only once. Sequencing used FFPE lung adenocarcinoma in situ tissue. The source is a person aged 80 or older with lung adenocarcinoma.

This clone occurred a few times. This chain connects TRBV19 to TRBJ1-5; 7 nucleotides line up with TRBD1. CDR3 length: 15 residues. V was clipped by 3 bases and J by 1 base; unmatched bases: 3. Looked up from germline, CDR1 is LNHDA and CDR2 is SQIVND (reference sequence). CDR3 in amino acids: CASSMGTASNQPQHF. The CDR3 nucleotides read TGTGCCAGTAGTATGGGGACAGCGAGCAATCAGCCCCAGCATTTT.

The chain carries TRBV11-2 and TRBJ1-3; D unresolved. The germline V gene has CDR1 SGHAT and CDR2 FQNNGV. V was clipped by 11 bases and J by 0 bases, with 11 bases between them. The length of the CDR3 is 13 residues. DNA of the CDR3: TGTGCCTCCAGGACGAGCTCTGGAAACACCATATATTTT. It encodes CASRTSSGNTIYF.

The genes are TRBV5-1 and TRBJ1-4, with D unclear. In germline, CDR1 is SGHRS, CDR2 YFSETQ. V was pared by 10 bases and J by 2 bases, with 12 bases between. This CDR3 region has 13 residues. The CDR3 region is CASGRATNEKLFF. The CDR3 coding sequence is TGCGCCTCCGGGAGGGCCACTAATGAAAAACTGTTTTTT. Combining the CDR3 with reference TRBV5-1 and TRBJ1-4 gives the whole variable domain KAGVTQTPRYLIKTRGQQVTLSCSPISGHRSVSWYQQTPGQGLQFLFEYFSETQRNKGNFPGRFSGRQFSNSRSEMNVSTLELGDSALYLCASGRATNEKLFFGSGTQLSVL.

In this sample, this clone turned up once. J is TRBJ2-7 and V is TRBV5-1, with D maybe TRBD1 (6 bases). V gave up 4 bases and J gave up 3 bases, with 17 bases separating them. Germline V lookup: CDR1 SGHRS, CDR2 YFSETQ. There are 15 residues in the CDR3. The CDR3 is CASSESPGDRYEQYF. The CDR3 coding sequence is TGCGCCAGCAGCGAGAGCCCAGGGGACCGCTACGAGCAGTACTTC. The full variable domain, rest sourced from reference TRBV5-1 and TRBJ2-7, is KAGVTQTPRYLIKTRGQQVTLSCSPISGHRSVSWYQQTPGQGLQFLFEYFSETQRNKGNFPGRFSGRQFSNSRSEMNVSTLELGDSALYLCASSESPGDRYEQYFGPGTRLTVT.

The chain uses TRBV7-3 and TRBJ1-1; D not certain. The germline V gene encodes CDR1 SGHTA and CDR2 FQGTGA. The germline V and J ends were trimmed by 0 bases and 6 bases, with 8 bases remaining between them. The CDR3 has 13 residues. CDR3 sequence: CASSLTLSAEAFF. CDR3 DNA sequence: TGTGCCAGCAGCTTAACGTTGTCCGCTGAAGCTTTCTTT.

This clone has only a few counts. The chain joins TRBV29-1 to TRBJ1-2, with 9 nucleotides matching TRBD1. With 6 bases clipped from V and 6 bases from J, the junction kept 8 bases outside the gene matches. This CDR3 is built from 13 residues. Germline CDR1 is SQVTM and CDR2 is ANQGSEA. Here the CDR3 reads CSVGTGKGNGYTF. CDR3 DNA sequence: TGCAGCGTGGGGACAGGGAAAGGTAATGGCTACACCTTC.

CDR3 DNA sequence: TGTGCCAGCAGCTTGGATGATCAGCCCCAGCATTTT. This gives the protein CASSLDDQPQHF. The chain carries TRBV7-9 and TRBJ1-5; no reliable D call. CDR3 size: 12 residues. V was trimmed by 3 bases and J by 5 bases, leaving 5 bases between them. The V gene's germline CDR1 is SEHNR and CDR2 FQNEAQ (reference sequence). The full variable domain, with the rest looked up from reference TRBV7-9 and TRBJ1-5, is DTGVSQNPRHKITKRGQNVTFRCDPISEHNRLYWYRQTLGQGPEFLTYFQNEAQLEKSRLLSDRFSAERPKGSFSTLEIQRTEQGDSAMYLCASSLDDQPQHFGDGTRLSIL.

The chain couples TRBV11-2 to TRBJ2-5, with D possibly matching TRBD2 (7 bases). CDR3 length equals 13 residues. The germline V gene encodes CDR1 SGHAT and CDR2 FQNNGV. V shed 8 bases and J shed 11 bases, with 21 bases lying between them. CDR3 loop: CASSWGGQVMQYF. The CDR3 DNA follows: TGTGCCAGCTCTTGGGGGGGCCAAGTAATGCAGTACTTC.

The chain combines TRBV7-2 with TRBJ2-7, with 8 positions matching TRBD1. V was clipped by 5 bases and J by 4 bases; unmatched bases: 1. Germline V lookup: CDR1 SGHTA, CDR2 FQGNSA. This CDR3 is 12 amino acids long. The CDR3 loop reads CASSRQGYEQYF. CDR3 DNA: TGTGCCAGCAGCCGACAGGGGTACGAGCAGTACTTC. Using reference TRBV7-2 and TRBJ2-7 for the parts outside the CDR3, the full variable domain is GAGVSQSPSNKVTEKGKDVELRCDPISGHTALYWYRQSLGQGLEFLIYFQGNSAPDKSGLPSDRFSAERTGGSVSTLTIQRTQQEDSAVYLCASSRQGYEQYFGPGTRLTVT.

As for this clone: At one boundary the junction diverges from the germline segment, which might be a read error. The chain links TRBV7-7 to TRBJ2-7; D is undetermined. The CDR3 totals 14 residues. From germline, CDR1 is SSHAT and CDR2 FNYEAQ (reference sequence). The CDR3 protein is CASSLNRNSYEQYF. The CDR3 DNA reads as TGTGCTAGCAGCTTGAACCGTAACTCCTACGAGCAGTACTTC.

The CDR3 here is CASSDATSGGALETQYF. In nucleotides, the CDR3 is TGTGCCAGCAGCGATGCCACTAGCGGGGGGGCCCTAGAGACCCAGTACTTC. The chain combines TRBV9 with TRBJ2-5, with TRBD2 matching over 13 bases. This CDR3 region has 17 residues. The V segment lost 3 bases and the J segment 4 bases; nucleotides outside the gene matches: 9. Germline V CDR1 and CDR2: SGDLS, YYNGEE.

The V call is TRBV7-2, the J call TRBJ2-1; D not certain. The CDR3 is made up of 12 amino acids. The germline V gene encodes CDR1 SGHTA and CDR2 FQGNSA. V lost 1 base and J lost 10, with 8 bases in between. CDR3 amino acids: CASSLDRREQFF. The DNA for the CDR3 is TGTGCCAGCAGCTTAGATAGGAGAGAGCAGTTCTTC.

V gene TRBV2 combines with J gene TRBJ2-1; tentatively, D is TRBD2 (6 bases). The V end was cut by 6 bases, the J end by 8 bases, with 14 bases between. CDR3 length: 13 residues. In germline, CDR1 is SNHLY, CDR2 FYNNEI. In nucleotides, the CDR3 is TGTGCCAGCAGACGGGGGACCCGGGATGAGCAGTTCTTC. Amino acids: CASRRGTRDEQFF.

The chain joins TRBV6-5 to TRBJ2-7; D ambiguous. The CDR3 has 14 amino acids. V lost 6 bases and J lost 2, with 14 bases in between. CDR1 MNHEY and CDR2 SVGAGI come from the germline V gene. DNA for the CDR3: TGTGCCAGCAGCTCGCCGGACGCCACCTACGAGCAGTACTTC. Its protein product is CASSSPDATYEQYF.

The chain has TRBV7-2 and TRBJ2-7, with 9 bases identical to TRBD2. This CDR3 is built from 14 residues. Trimming took 3 bases from V and 5 from J; bases not matched to a gene: 5. Per the germline V gene, CDR1 is SGHTA and CDR2 is FQGNSA. CDR3 loop: CASSFSGGFDEQYF. The CDR3 bases are TGTGCCAGCAGCTTCAGCGGGGGGTTCGACGAGCAGTACTTC.

Concerning this clone: An end of the junction does not agree with germline; a read error may underlie this. The J gene is TRBJ2-2, the V gene TRBV29-1; TRBD1 agrees at 7 bases. CDR1 and CDR2 from the germline V gene are SQVTM and ANQGSEA. This CDR3 is built from 15 residues. The CDR3 DNA follows: TGCAGCGTAGAAGGGGGCCTGGCGAACACCGGGGAGCTGTTTTTT. This sequence encodes CSVEGGLANTGELFF.

This clone has only a few counts. V is TRBV6-1 and J is TRBJ2-5; D remains unclear. V lost 4 bases, J lost 4 bases, and 13 bases lay in between. Germline CDR1 is MNHNS and CDR2 is SASEGT. The CDR3 contains 14 residues. This CDR3 is CASSVVIWGETQYF. In DNA form, the CDR3 reads TGTGCCAGCAGTGTCGTCATATGGGGAGAGACCCAGTACTTC.

The rearrangement uses TRBV2 and TRBJ1-1; D gene ambiguous. CDR3 size: 12 residues. Trimming left V 7 bases short and J 3 bases short, with 9 bases between. Looked up from germline, CDR1 is SNHLY and CDR2 is FYNNEI. The CDR3 bases are TGTGCCAGCAAGGCGACGGACACTGAAGCTTTCTTT. This codes for CASKATDTEAFF.

The rearrangement uses TRBV19 and TRBJ1-2; D is uncertain. The V gene's germline CDR1 is LNHDA and CDR2 SQIVND (reference sequence). With 2 bases removed from V and 3 bases from J, the gap between germline ends came to 4 bases. The CDR3 is made up of 12 amino acids. CDR3: CASSIRDYGYTF. CDR3 nucleotide sequence: TGTGCCAGTAGTATAAGGGACTATGGCTACACCTTC.

This clone was counted a few times. This chain uses TRBV19 with TRBJ1-6; D is undetermined. Germline V gene sequence: CDR1 LNHDA, CDR2 SQIVND (reference sequence). Trimming cost V 3 bases and J 5 bases, with 2 bases left between them. The CDR3 runs 12 residues. The CDR3 region has the DNA TGTGCCAGTAGTATGAATAATTCACCCCTCCACTTT. This gives the protein CASSMNNSPLHF. The entire variable domain, with the rest obtained from reference TRBV19 and TRBJ1-6, is as follows: DGGITQSPKYLFRKEGQNVTLSCEQNLNHDAMYWYRQDPGQGLRLIYYSQIVNDFQKGDIAEGYSVSREKKESFPLTVTSAQKNPTAFYLCASSMNNSPLHFGNGTRLTVT.

The rearrangement links TRBV7-9 to TRBJ2-7; D is possibly TRBD2 (6 bases). The germline V gene has CDR1 SEHNR and CDR2 FQNEAQ (reference sequence). With 3 bases removed from V and 5 bases from J, the gap between germline ends came to 8 bases. The CDR3 has 12 residues. CDR3: CASSLGLDEQYF. Here the CDR3 DNA reads TGTGCCAGCAGCTTGGGACTGGACGAGCAGTACTTC.